This TCR beta chain was found in a study of T cells in Graves' hyperthyroidism and ophthalmopathy. Amplified regions were TCR beta CDR3 sequences from RNA transcripts. HTBI primers drove first-round RT-PCR of the TCR CDR3. TCRdb itself ran the multiplex PCR reads through MiXCR, one entry per CDR3 protein. Of roughly 840,000 distinct CDR3 sequences in the sample, 38% were seen once. There are 16 residues in the CDR3. The germline V and J ends were trimmed by 3 bases and 7 bases, with 17 bases remaining between them. The germline V gene encodes CDR1 KGHDR and CDR2 SFDVKD. Material: blood. The receptor's source is a young man with Graves' hyperthyroidism. J is TRBJ2-2 and V is TRBV24-1; D uncertain. This CDR3 is CATSDPGPNVNGELFF. The CDR3 DNA reads TGTGCCACCAGTGATCCCGGGCCGAACGTAAACGGGGAGCTGTTTTTT.